What follows are 15 T cell receptor beta chains derived from one specimen sequenced in a study of T cell responses to AZD1222 COVID-19 vaccine. This table comes from immunoSEQ multiplex PCR, and its TCRdb copy is limited to in-frame clones, with some not included. The sample records approximately 100,000 clones, around 94% being singletons. The sample consisted of peripheral blood, taken on day 0 of AZD1222 vaccination. These receptors all come from an adult in good health.

The chain carries TRBV7-2 and TRBJ2-3; TRBD1 aligns across 7 bases. Germline V gives CDR1 SGHTA, CDR2 FQGNSA. The CDR3 has 15 amino acids. V lost 6 bases to trimming and J lost 4 bases; unmatched junction nucleotides: 10. CDR3 in amino acids: CASRLQTGSADTQYF. The CDR3 bases are TGTGCCAGCAGACTTCAGACAGGGTCTGCAGATACGCAGTATTTT.

The rearrangement joins TRBV3-1 (or the pseudogene TRBV3-2) to TRBJ1-2, with a weak D call TRBD1 (5 bases). CDR1 LGHDT and CDR2 YNNKEL come from the germline V gene (reference sequence). Trimming cost V 2 bases and J 8 bases, with 15 bases left between them. This CDR3 region has 14 residues. The CDR3 DNA follows: TGTGCCAGCAGCCAATTCAGGGTCCCCTACGGCTACACCTTC. Amino acids: CASSQFRVPYGYTF.

This chain connects TRBV12-3 or TRBV12-4 to TRBJ1-2, with TRBD1 matching 8 bases. There are 12 residues in the CDR3. V gave up 8 bases and J gave up 8 bases; unmatched junction bases: 7. In nucleotides, the CDR3 is TGTGCCAGCTGCCAGGGGGCCTGGGGCTACACCTTC. It encodes CASCQGAWGYTF.

The chain has TRBV7-9 and TRBJ1-2; 7 nucleotides line up with TRBD1. The CDR3 has 15 amino acids. Trimming took 0 bases from V and 2 from J; bases not matched to a gene: 3. The germline V gene has CDR1 SEHNR and CDR2 FQNEAQ (reference sequence). The CDR3 region is CASSLAEGANYGYTF. Here the CDR3 DNA reads TGTGCCAGCAGCTTAGCGGAGGGGGCGAACTATGGCTACACCTTC.

The V gene is TRBV5-1, the J gene TRBJ1-1, with 7 bases matching TRBD1. CDR1 is SGHRS and CDR2 is YFSETQ in the germline V gene. The ends lost 1 base at V and 3 bases at J; junction bases unmatched: 9. The CDR3 sequence is 16 residues long. The DNA of the CDR3 is TGCGCCAGCAGCTTGAAGGTGACAGGGACGGACACTGAAGCTTTCTTT. Encoded protein: CASSLKVTGTDTEAFF.

The chain joins TRBV6-5 to TRBJ1-1; possibly TRBD1 for D (5 bases). The CDR3 runs 13 residues. In germline, CDR1 is MNHEY, CDR2 SVGAGI. Trimming left V 0 bases short and J 3 bases short, with 5 bases between. The CDR3 here is CASSYSTDTEAFF. The CDR3 nucleotides read TGTGCCAGCAGTTACTCGACAGACACTGAAGCTTTCTTT.

As DNA, the CDR3 is TGTGCCAGTAGCGACAGGGGGATTAATGAAAAACTGTTTTTT. It is translated as CASSDRGINEKLFF. The gene calls are TRBV19 and TRBJ1-4; the match to TRBD1 covers 9 bases. Germline-derived CDR1 and CDR2 are LNHDA and SQIVND (reference sequence). J lost 4 bases, V lost 6 bases, and 3 bases had no gene match. CDR3 length: 14 residues.

This rearrangement joins TRBV4-1 to TRBJ1-3; perhaps TRBD1 as D (6 bases). V gave up 0 bases and J gave up 0 bases, with 12 bases separating them. Germline loops: CDR1 MGHRA, CDR2 YSYEKL. The CDR3 consists of 17 residues. The CDR3 reads CASSQEGGVSSGNTIYF. The CDR3 DNA reads TGCGCCAGCAGCCAAGAAGGGGGGGTTAGCTCTGGAAACACCATATATTTT.

CDR3 nucleotides: TGCGCCAGCAGCTTGGAAAGTCAGACAGATACGCAGTATTTT. It yields the protein CASSLESQTDTQYF. The chain employs TRBV5-1 and TRBJ2-3; D gene uncertain. The CDR3 has 14 residues. The V gene's germline CDR1 is SGHRS and CDR2 YFSETQ. V was cut by 0 bases and J by 3 bases, with 8 bases left in between.

This chain connects TRBV9 to TRBJ1-2; 7 bases fit TRBD1. The CDR3 sequence is 14 residues long. Per germline, CDR1 SGDLS and CDR2 YYNGEE. The ends lost 4 bases at V and 8 bases at J; junction bases unmatched: 11. CDR3: CASSSTGWRGGYTF. The CDR3 DNA follows: TGTGCCAGCAGCTCGACAGGGTGGAGAGGGGGCTACACCTTC. Full variable domain (rest looked up from reference TRBV9 and TRBJ1-2): DSGVTQTPKHLITATGQRVTLRCSPRSGDLSVYWYQQSLDQGLQFLIQYYNGEERAKGNILERFSAQQFPDLHSELNLSSLELGDSALYFCASSSTGWRGGYTFGSGTRLTVV.

The table lists this clone with a count of one. The chain combines TRBV27 with TRBJ2-5; possible D gene TRBD1, 5 bases. Trimming stripped 2 bases from V and 3 bases from J, with 10 bases between. CDR1 and CDR2 (germline): MNHEY, SMNVEV (reference sequence). The CDR3 consists of 14 residues. CDR3 residues: CASSLQGYEETQYF. The DNA of the CDR3 is TGTGCCAGCAGTTTACAGGGTTACGAAGAGACCCAGTACTTC.

This clone is a singleton in its sample. The rearrangement uses TRBV7-8 and TRBJ2-1; D possibly corresponds to TRBD1 (5 bases). Germline CDR1 SGHVS, CDR2 FQNEAQ. This CDR3 has 19 residues. V was trimmed by 5 bases and J by 4 bases, leaving 27 bases between them. The CDR3 nucleotides read TGTGCCAGCAGCCACCTATTCCGCAGGGCCTCCCTTCAATACAATGAGCAGTTCTTC. This sequence encodes CASSHLFRRASLQYNEQFF.

The rearrangement joins TRBV29-1 to TRBJ1-5, with D perhaps matching TRBD1 (5 bases). Between the trimmed V and J ends, which lost 5 bases and 6 bases, there was a span of 14 bases. Germline V gene lookup returns CDR1 SQVTM and CDR2 ANQGSEA. The CDR3 extends over 13 amino acids. CDR3 amino acids: CSVNQGFGQPQHF. The CDR3 DNA sequence: TGCAGCGTTAATCAGGGTTTCGGTCAGCCCCAGCATTTT.

The chain recombines TRBV6-2 or TRBV6-3 with TRBJ2-1; tentative D call: TRBD2 (7 bases). CDR3 length: 13 residues. The germline CDR1 and CDR2 sequences are MNHEY and SVGEGT. V dropped 2 bases and J dropped 7 bases, with 9 bases sitting between them. The CDR3 DNA follows: TGTGCCAGCAGTTACGGGAGGGGGAATGAGCAGTTCTTC. It specifies CASSYGRGNEQFF.

The genes are TRBV6-4 and TRBJ1-5; D is unresolved. Germline assignment: CDR1 MRHNA and CDR2 SNTAGT. The CDR3 is 13 residues long. The germline V and J ends were trimmed by 6 bases and 4 bases, with 10 bases remaining between them. CDR3 nucleotides: TGTGCCAGCAGCCCGCGCGAAAATCAGCCCCAGCATTTT. Encoded protein: CASSPRENQPQHF.